This T cell receptor (beta chain) was sequenced during a study of CD4 and CD8 cells across lung adenocarcinoma regions. Donors had localized lung adenocarcinoma, a non-small cell lung cancer. V gave up 5 bases and J gave up 0 bases, with 11 bases separating them. CDR1 is MNHEY, CDR2 SMNVEV, per germline (reference sequence). The CDR3 spans 14 residues. One entry per CDR3 protein, called by TCRdb with MiXCR from the PCR reads. The repertoire holds about 10,000 distinct CDR3 sequences, with 40% to 60% as singletons. The TCR comes from a male donor with lung adenocarcinoma. The CD4 and CD8 labels of this study may be unreliable. The specimen was CD8+ T cells from the margin of a lung tumor. The chain couples TRBV27 to TRBJ2-7; TRBD2 might be the D (5 bases). For the CDR3, the DNA is TGTGCCAGCAGTCGGACGGGAAGCTCCTACGAGCAGTACTTC. Protein product: CASSRTGSSYEQYF.